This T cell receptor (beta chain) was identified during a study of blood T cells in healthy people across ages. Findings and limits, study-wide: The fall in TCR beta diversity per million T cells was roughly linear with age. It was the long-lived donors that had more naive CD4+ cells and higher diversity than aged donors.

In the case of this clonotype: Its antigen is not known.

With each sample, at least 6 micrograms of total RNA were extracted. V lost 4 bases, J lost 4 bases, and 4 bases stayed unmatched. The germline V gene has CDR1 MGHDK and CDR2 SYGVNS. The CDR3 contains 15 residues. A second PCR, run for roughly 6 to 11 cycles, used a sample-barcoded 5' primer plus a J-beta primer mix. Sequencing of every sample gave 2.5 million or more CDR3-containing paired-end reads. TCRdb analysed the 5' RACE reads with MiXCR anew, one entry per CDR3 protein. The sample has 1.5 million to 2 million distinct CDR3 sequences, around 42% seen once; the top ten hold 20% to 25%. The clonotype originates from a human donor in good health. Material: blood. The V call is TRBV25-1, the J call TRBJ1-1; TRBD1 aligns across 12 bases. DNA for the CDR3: TGTGCCAGCAGTGCGGGACAGGGGGCTGTCACTGAAGCTTTCTTT. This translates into CASSAGQGAVTEAFF.